What follows describes a single T cell receptor beta chain. Its cognate antigen is unknown. The entry originates in a study of OX40 agonist ivuxolimab in advanced cancers. Study as a whole: Patients received the agonistic anti-OX40 (CD134) antibody ivuxolimab.

Broader study findings: Relative to CD4+ cells, CD8+ T cells on average had more expanded clones.

The CDR3 is 13 residues long. Unmatched junction bases numbered 7, after V lost 6 bases and J lost 6 bases. Germline CDR1 ENHRY, CDR2 SYGVKD. Produced via immunoSEQ multiplex PCR; TCRdb's table is partial and in-frame only. The data contain over 55,000 clones, 70% to 90% of them seen just once; the ten biggest clones take up approximately 4%. Sampled blood was obtained at baseline, cycle 4 day 1, and cycle 7 day 1. The chain employs TRBV10-3 and TRBJ1-1, with 7 bases lining up with TRBD1. The sequencing here drew on CD4+ or CD8+ T cells sorted from blood, taken in a trial of the OX40 agonist ivuxolimab. This receptor was taken from an adult with an advanced solid tumor such as melanoma, head and neck, liver or kidney cancer. The CDR3 sequence is CAIRKGAEAEAFF. The CDR3 DNA is TGTGCCATCAGGAAGGGGGCAGAGGCTGAAGCTTTCTTT.